Each of the 30 T cell receptor beta chains below was sequenced from the same sample in a study of vaccination effects on CD4 cells after COVID-19. TCRdb's copy holds only in-frame clones and misses some; the assay was immunoSEQ multiplex PCR. Among about 73,000 clones listed, 60% to 85% were seen once. Before sequencing, viral peptide pools were used by the ViraFEST assay to expand antigen-specific CD4+ T cells. Subsequent to 10 days of culture, CD4+ T cells were isolated. Vaccine recipients, nucleocapsid antibody negative, had no prior SARS-CoV-2 infection. These receptors are not linked to any known antigen. This sample comprised CD4+ T cells from PBMCs cultured with SARS-CoV-2 spike peptides, obtained before COVID-19 vaccination. The receptors originated from a human donor who received a COVID-19 vaccine.

The chain couples TRBV6-4 to TRBJ2-2, with a weak D call TRBD2 (5 bases). The CDR3 contains 16 residues. Germline values: CDR1 MRHNA, CDR2 SNTAGT. The V end was cut by 6 bases, the J end by 1 base, with 15 bases between. The chain's CDR3 is CASSDTGSGNTGELFF. The CDR3 DNA reads TGTGCCAGCAGCGATACGGGCAGCGGGAACACCGGGGAGCTGTTTTTT.

The V and J genes are TRBV25-1 and TRBJ2-2; D ambiguous. The CDR3 has 15 residues. V lost 7 bases, J lost 0 bases, and 12 bases lay in between. CDR1 is MGHDK, CDR2 SYGVNS, per germline. CDR3 loop: CASNIATSNTGELFF. CDR3 nucleotides: TGTGCCAGCAATATCGCCACTTCGAACACCGGGGAGCTGTTTTTT.

The chain links TRBV4-3 to TRBJ2-3, with 10 bases identical to TRBD2. The ends lost 0 bases at V and 4 bases at J; junction bases unmatched: 4. CDR1 and CDR2 (germline): LGHNA, YSLEER. The CDR3 length is 16 residues. CDR3 bases: TGCGCCAGCAGCCAAGATCCAAGCGGGGGGGCAGATACGCAGTATTTT. As protein: CASSQDPSGGADTQYF.

This clone has a single count. V is TRBV6-4 and J is TRBJ2-3; TRBD2 is a possible D gene (7 bases). The germline gives CDR1 MRHNA, CDR2 SNTAGT. CDR3 length equals 14 residues. Between the trimmed V and J ends, which lost 5 bases and 4 bases, there was a span of 13 bases. The CDR3 DNA reads as TGTGCCAGCAGTAGGGGGGGGTCTCCAGATACGCAGTATTTT. Its protein product is CASSRGGSPDTQYF.

The chain has TRBV20-1 and TRBJ2-5, with TRBD2 as a possible D gene (6 bases). The CDR3 sequence is 12 residues long. V gave up 3 bases and J gave up 5 bases, with 10 bases separating them. Germline V lookup: CDR1 DFQATT, CDR2 SNEGSKA (reference sequence). CDR3 bases: TGCAGTGCTAGTGAAAGCGGGGAGACCCAGTACTTC. This codes for CSASESGETQYF.

The chain joins TRBV5-1 to TRBJ1-2; possible D gene TRBD1, 5 bases. Between the trimmed V and J ends, which lost 5 bases and 8 bases, there was a span of 19 bases. The CDR3 runs to 14 residues. CDR1 and CDR2 (germline): SGHRS, YFSETQ. CDR3 amino acids: CASRPGTAIAGYTF. The CDR3 DNA sequence: TGCGCCAGCAGGCCCGGGACGGCCATTGCCGGCTACACCTTC.

In its sample, this clone was seen a few times. The rearrangement uses TRBV9 and TRBJ1-2; tentative D call: TRBD1 (5 bases). Looked up from germline, CDR1 is SGDLS and CDR2 is YYNGEE. CDR3 length equals 14 residues. Trimming took off 4 bases at V and 4 bases at J, with 14 bases between the two ends. CDR3 nucleotide sequence: TGTGCCAGCAGCCCCTCCGGGACCTTCTATGGCTACACCTTC. Amino acids: CASSPSGTFYGYTF.

The chain is built from TRBV24-1 and TRBJ1-1; possibly TRBD1 for D (5 bases). The ends were cut back, 7 bases at V and 1 base at J, with 12 bases in the middle. This CDR3 region has 14 residues. CDR1 KGHDR and CDR2 SFDVKD come from the germline V gene. CDR3 region: CATSAGAKNTEAFF. Here the CDR3 DNA reads TGTGCCACCAGCGCCGGGGCAAAGAACACTGAAGCTTTCTTT.

A note on this clone: Within the sample, other DNA sequences also encode this same CDR3. V gene TRBV5-1 combines with J gene TRBJ1-1; no reliable D call. The CDR3 is 15 amino acids. V was cut by 3 bases and J by 1 base, with 13 bases left in between. The germline gives CDR1 SGHRS, CDR2 YFSETQ. CDR3 DNA: TGCGCCAGCAGCTCGACGGATTACAAGAACACTGAAGCTTTCTTT. Translation: CASSSTDYKNTEAFF.

This chain joins TRBV29-1 and TRBJ1-1, with D hard to call. Germline CDR1 SQVTM, CDR2 ANQGSEA. CDR3 size: 11 residues. The CDR3 is CRVTVNTEAFF. The CDR3 DNA reads TGCAGGGTTACAGTGAACACTGAAGCTTTCTTT.

The CDR3 sequence is CATTGAENTGELFF. CDR3 DNA sequence: TGTGCCACTACCGGGGCAGAGAACACCGGGGAGCTGTTTTTT. The V call is TRBV6-4, the J call TRBJ2-2; either TRBD1 or TRBD2 may fit D (5 bases each). Between the trimmed V and J ends, which lost 10 bases and 1 base, there was a span of 13 bases. CDR3 length equals 14 residues. CDR1 and CDR2 from the germline V gene are MRHNA and SNTAGT.

The chain uses TRBV2 and TRBJ2-3; D unresolved. Between the trimmed V and J ends, which lost 3 bases and 6 bases, there was a span of 7 bases. The CDR3 covers 12 residues. Germline CDR1 SNHLY, CDR2 FYNNEI. This chain's CDR3 is CASSDRSDTQYF. The CDR3 region has the DNA TGTGCCAGCAGTGACAGGTCGGATACGCAGTATTTT.

The chain links TRBV30 to TRBJ2-3; D remains ambiguous. Germline loops: CDR1 GTSNPN, CDR2 SVGIG (reference sequence). This CDR3 comprises 15 residues. The V end was cut by 1 base, the J end by 1 base, with 12 bases between. CDR3 loop: CAWSEASGRTDTQYF. CDR3 sequence (DNA): TGTGCCTGGAGTGAGGCCTCAGGACGCACAGATACGCAGTATTTT.

This clone was observed a few times. The chain links TRBV2 to TRBJ1-1, with TRBD1 identical over 7 bases. Germline CDR1 is SNHLY and CDR2 is FYNNEI. This CDR3 contains 18 residues. Trimming removed 5 bases from V and 6 bases from J; junction bases left unmatched: 21. The CDR3 is CASSPQTGRKDRWAEAFF. The CDR3 DNA follows: TGTGCCAGCAGTCCGCAAACGGGACGGAAGGACAGGTGGGCTGAAGCTTTCTTT.

V gene TRBV6-6 combines with J gene TRBJ1-5; no firm D call. The CDR3 has 11 amino acids. In germline, CDR1 is MNHNY, CDR2 SVGAGI (reference sequence). Trimming cost V 8 bases and J 4 bases, with 6 bases left between them. The CDR3 protein is CASRRNQPQHF. The CDR3 DNA is TGTGCCAGCCGACGGAATCAGCCCCAGCATTTT.

V gene TRBV5-1 combines with J gene TRBJ2-5, with 9 bases fitting TRBD1. The CDR3 spans 15 residues. Germline CDR1 SGHRS, CDR2 YFSETQ. V lost 6 bases to trimming and J lost 3 bases; unmatched junction nucleotides: 9. In DNA, the CDR3 is TGCGCCAGCAAAGCGACAGGGGGAAGTGAAGAGACCCAGTACTTC. Translation: CASKATGGSEETQYF.

The chain couples TRBV18 to TRBJ1-6; D unclear. This CDR3 spans 14 amino acids. Germline CDR1 and CDR2: KGHSH and LQKENI. V lost 3 bases, J lost 5 bases, and 8 bases lay in between. CDR3 region: CASSPGADNSPLHF. CDR3 nucleotides: TGTGCCAGCTCACCTGGAGCGGATAATTCACCCCTCCACTTT.

The genes are TRBV29-1 and TRBJ1-2; 8 nucleotides agree with TRBD1. CDR1 is SQVTM and CDR2 is ANQGSEA in the germline V gene. The CDR3 has 13 residues. Losses at the gene ends were 6 bases for V and 4 bases for J; bases not matched to a gene: 7. The CDR3 sequence: CSVDRGGSYGYTF. CDR3 nucleotides: TGCAGCGTAGACAGGGGTGGGAGCTATGGCTACACCTTC. Drawing the rest from reference TRBV29-1 and TRBJ1-2, the complete variable domain is SAVISQKPSRDICQRGTSLTIQCQVDSQVTMMFWYRQQPGQSLTLIATANQGSEATYESGFVIDKFPISRPNLTFSTLTVSNMSPEDSSIYLCSVDRGGSYGYTFGSGTRLTVV.

This chain links TRBV5-1 with TRBJ1-2; a weak D match, TRBD1 (5 bases). Trimming removed 3 bases from V and 7 bases from J, with 16 bases in between. Germline assignment: CDR1 SGHRS and CDR2 YFSETQ. The CDR3 runs to 14 residues. The chain's CDR3 is CASSSLGPLPGYTF. For the CDR3, the DNA is TGCGCCAGCAGCTCGCTGGGACCCCTTCCTGGCTACACCTTC. Based on the CDR3 plus reference TRBV5-1 and TRBJ1-2, the full variable domain is KAGVTQTPRYLIKTRGQQVTLSCSPISGHRSVSWYQQTPGQGLQFLFEYFSETQRNKGNFPGRFSGRQFSNSRSEMNVSTLELGDSALYLCASSSLGPLPGYTFGSGTRLTVV.

V and J are TRBV6-5 and TRBJ1-1; 9 bases fit TRBD1. The CDR3 runs to 16 residues. Trimming removed 4 bases from V and 5 bases from J; junction bases left unmatched: 11. Looked up from germline, CDR1 is MNHEY and CDR2 is SVGAGI. The CDR3 sequence is CASSSVRTGEGTEAFF. The CDR3 DNA is TGTGCCAGCAGTTCCGTTCGGACAGGGGAGGGGACTGAAGCTTTCTTT.

The chain uses TRBV29-1 and TRBJ2-4, with D maybe TRBD1 (5 bases). The V end lost 6 bases, the J end lost 2 bases, and 14 bases lay between the germline ends. The CDR3 sequence is 14 residues long. Per germline, CDR1 SQVTM and CDR2 ANQGSEA. The CDR3 nucleotides are TGCAGCGTCGCCCTACAGGTGACCAAAAACATTCAGTACTTC. It yields the protein CSVALQVTKNIQYF.

The V call is TRBV12-5, the J call TRBJ2-3; D is perhaps TRBD1 (6 bases). V was cut by 0 bases and J by 4 bases, with 23 bases left in between. Germline CDR1 LGHNT, CDR2 FRNRAP. The CDR3 has 19 residues. The CDR3 region has the DNA TGTGCTAGTGGTTTGGTAAAAGACGGGCAGGGGCCGGTTGCAGATACGCAGTATTTT. Encoded protein: CASGLVKDGQGPVADTQYF.

The chain couples TRBV7-2 to TRBJ2-1; the match to TRBD2 covers 10 bases. CDR3 length equals 16 residues. With 0 bases clipped from V and 3 bases from J, the junction kept 2 bases outside the gene matches. Germline lookup yields CDR1 SGHTA and CDR2 FQGNSA. As DNA, the CDR3 is TGTGCCAGCAGCTTAGCAGCTAGCGGGGGCTACAATGAGCAGTTCTTC. Encoded protein: CASSLAASGGYNEQFF.

The chain combines TRBV28 with TRBJ1-1; the D is unclear. The CDR3 spans 14 residues. Germline lookup yields CDR1 MDHEN and CDR2 SYDVKM. Trimming shortened V by 7 bases and J by 6 bases, and 18 bases separated the two germline ends. CDR3 nucleotides: TGTGCCAGCACCCTGGACTTAAGAGGCCCTGAAGCTTTCTTT. Its protein is CASTLDLRGPEAFF.

The rearrangement links TRBV7-9 to TRBJ2-5; 9 bases match TRBD1. Germline trimming cut 0 bases from V and 4 bases from J; bases unmatched to any gene: 3. From germline, CDR1 is SEHNR and CDR2 FQNEAQ (reference sequence). The CDR3 length is 15 residues. The CDR3 here is CASSLAGTGRETQYF. As DNA, the CDR3 is TGTGCCAGCAGCTTAGCGGGGACAGGGCGAGAGACCCAGTACTTC.

The rearrangement links TRBV10-2 to TRBJ2-2; TRBD2 agrees at 11 bases. This CDR3 is 15 amino acids long. CDR1 and CDR2 (germline): WSHSY, SAAADI. V was pared by 6 bases and J by 7 bases, with 7 bases of the junction left unmatched. The CDR3 loop is CASSSGTSGIGELFF. DNA of the CDR3: TGCGCCAGCAGCTCCGGGACTAGCGGCATCGGGGAGCTGTTTTTT.

This clone was detected only a few times. V and J are TRBV2 and TRBJ2-6; D is undetermined. The CDR3 spans 16 residues. V lost 10 bases and J 1 base, leaving 17 bases between the germline ends. Germline-derived CDR1 and CDR2 are SNHLY and FYNNEI. CDR3 in amino acids: CATSESKRSGANVLTF. The CDR3 DNA follows: TGTGCCACGTCAGAATCCAAGAGGTCTGGGGCCAACGTCCTGACTTTC.

The J gene is TRBJ1-2, the V gene TRBV20-1; D is unclear. Between the trimmed V and J ends, which lost 6 bases and 2 bases, there was a span of 7 bases. The CDR3 totals 11 residues. In germline, CDR1 is DFQATT, CDR2 SNEGSKA (reference sequence). The chain's CDR3 is CSATDNYGYTF. In DNA, the CDR3 is TGCAGTGCCACAGACAACTATGGCTACACCTTC.

The chain recombines TRBV5-1 with TRBJ1-1; D is unresolved. Germline loops: CDR1 SGHRS, CDR2 YFSETQ. Trimming left V 4 bases short and J 2 bases short, with 15 bases between. CDR3 length: 15 residues. The CDR3: CASSPMGGSNTEAFF. The CDR3 DNA follows: TGCGCCAGCAGCCCGATGGGAGGAAGTAACACTGAAGCTTTCTTT.

The gene calls are TRBV18 and TRBJ2-3; D unclear. V was cut by 6 bases and J by 8 bases, with 21 bases left in between. There are 15 residues in the CDR3. Germline V CDR1 and CDR2: KGHSH, LQKENI. CDR3 amino acids: CASSYLGTSTGTQYF. The CDR3 DNA reads as TGTGCCAGCTCGTACCTTGGAACCTCGACGGGTACGCAGTATTTT.